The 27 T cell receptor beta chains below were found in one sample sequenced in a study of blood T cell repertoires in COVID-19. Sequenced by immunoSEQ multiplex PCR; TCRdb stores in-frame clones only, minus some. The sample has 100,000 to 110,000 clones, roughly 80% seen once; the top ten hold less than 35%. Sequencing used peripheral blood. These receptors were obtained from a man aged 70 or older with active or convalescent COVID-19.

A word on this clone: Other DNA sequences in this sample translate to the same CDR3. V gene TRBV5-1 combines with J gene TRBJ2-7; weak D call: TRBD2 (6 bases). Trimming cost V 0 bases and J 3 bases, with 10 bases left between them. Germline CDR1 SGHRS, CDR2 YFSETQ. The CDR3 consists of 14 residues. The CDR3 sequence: CASSLGTGLYEQYF. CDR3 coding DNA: TGCGCCAGCAGCTTGGGAACGGGACTCTACGAGCAGTACTTC.

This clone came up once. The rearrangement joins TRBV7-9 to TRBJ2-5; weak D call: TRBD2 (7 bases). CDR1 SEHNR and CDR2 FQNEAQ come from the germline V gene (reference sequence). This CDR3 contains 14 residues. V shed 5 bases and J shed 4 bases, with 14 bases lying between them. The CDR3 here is CASSLEGGGETQYF. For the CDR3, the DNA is TGTGCCAGCAGCCTTGAGGGAGGGGGAGAGACCCAGTACTTC.

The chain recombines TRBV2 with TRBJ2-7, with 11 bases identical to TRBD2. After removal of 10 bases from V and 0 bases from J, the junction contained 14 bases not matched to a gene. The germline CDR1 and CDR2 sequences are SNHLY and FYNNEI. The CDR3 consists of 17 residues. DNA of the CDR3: TGTGCCACCGTACTAGCGGGGGCGAGAAAGTCCTCCTACGAGCAGTACTTC. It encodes CATVLAGARKSSYEQYF.

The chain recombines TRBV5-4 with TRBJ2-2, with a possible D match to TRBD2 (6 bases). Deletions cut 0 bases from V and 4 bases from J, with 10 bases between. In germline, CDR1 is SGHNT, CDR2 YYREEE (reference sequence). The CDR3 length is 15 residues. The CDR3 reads CASSLAAGGTGELFF. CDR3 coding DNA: TGTGCCAGCAGCTTGGCCGCCGGGGGCACCGGGGAGCTGTTTTTT.

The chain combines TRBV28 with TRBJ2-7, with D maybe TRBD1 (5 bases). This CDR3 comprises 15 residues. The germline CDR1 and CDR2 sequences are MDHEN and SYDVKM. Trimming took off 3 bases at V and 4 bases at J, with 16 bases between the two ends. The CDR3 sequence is CASSFGQGLQYEQYF. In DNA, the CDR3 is TGTGCCAGCAGTTTCGGTCAGGGCCTTCAATACGAGCAGTACTTC.

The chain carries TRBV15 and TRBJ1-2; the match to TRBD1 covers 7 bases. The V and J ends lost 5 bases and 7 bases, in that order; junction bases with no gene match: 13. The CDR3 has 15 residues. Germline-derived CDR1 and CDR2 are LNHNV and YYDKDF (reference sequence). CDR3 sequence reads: CATSRPDQGGGGYTF. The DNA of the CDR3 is TGTGCCACCAGCCGTCCGGACCAGGGGGGCGGTGGCTACACCTTC.

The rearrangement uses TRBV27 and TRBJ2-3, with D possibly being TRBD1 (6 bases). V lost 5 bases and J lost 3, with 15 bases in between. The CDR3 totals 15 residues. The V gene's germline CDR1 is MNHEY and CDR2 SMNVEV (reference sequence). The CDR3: CASSTSFRGTDTQYF. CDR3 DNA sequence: TGTGCCAGCAGTACAAGTTTCAGGGGAACAGATACGCAGTATTTT.

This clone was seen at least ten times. CDR3 protein: CASRTGQGNQPQHF. CDR3 coding DNA: TGTGCCAGCCGCACCGGCCAGGGGAATCAGCCCCAGCATTTT. This chain joins TRBV21-1 and TRBJ1-5; TRBD1 is the table's D call and was not checked against the DNA. TRBV21-1 is classified as a pseudogene. The CDR3 contains 14 residues.

The CDR3 spells CASSQAGTGEYYEQYF. The CDR3 region has the DNA TGTGCCAGCAGCCAAGCCGGGACAGGGGAATACTACGAGCAGTACTTC. V gene TRBV4-2 combines with J gene TRBJ2-7; 10 positions agree with TRBD1. The V gene end was trimmed by 1 base and the J gene end by 3 bases; junction bases not matched to a gene: 6. CDR3 length equals 16 residues. Germline-derived CDR1 and CDR2 are LGHNA and YNFKEQ.

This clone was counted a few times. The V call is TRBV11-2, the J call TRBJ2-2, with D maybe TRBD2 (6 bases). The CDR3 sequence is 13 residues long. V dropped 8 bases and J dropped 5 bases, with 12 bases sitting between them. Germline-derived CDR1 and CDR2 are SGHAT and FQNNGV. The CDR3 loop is CASQEGATGELFF. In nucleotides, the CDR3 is TGTGCCAGCCAGGAGGGAGCTACCGGGGAGCTGTTTTTT.

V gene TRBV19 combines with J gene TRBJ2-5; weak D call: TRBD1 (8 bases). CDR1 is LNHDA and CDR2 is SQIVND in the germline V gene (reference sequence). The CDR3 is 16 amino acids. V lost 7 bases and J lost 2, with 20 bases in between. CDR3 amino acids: CASTPTGGVGQETQYF. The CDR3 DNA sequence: TGTGCCAGTACACCCACAGGGGGGGTGGGACAAGAGACCCAGTACTTC. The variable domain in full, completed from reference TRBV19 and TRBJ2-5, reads DGGITQSPKYLFRKEGQNVTLSCEQNLNHDAMYWYRQDPGQGLRLIYYSQIVNDFQKGDIAEGYSVSREKKESFPLTVTSAQKNPTAFYLCASTPTGGVGQETQYFGPGTRLLVL.

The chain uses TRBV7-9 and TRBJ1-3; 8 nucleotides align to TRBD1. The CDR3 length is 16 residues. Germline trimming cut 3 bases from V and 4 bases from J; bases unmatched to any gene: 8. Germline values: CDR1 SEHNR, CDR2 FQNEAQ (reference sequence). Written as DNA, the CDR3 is TGTGCCAGCAGCTTGGCAACCAGGGGGCCAGGAAACACCATATATTTT. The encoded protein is CASSLATRGPGNTIYF.

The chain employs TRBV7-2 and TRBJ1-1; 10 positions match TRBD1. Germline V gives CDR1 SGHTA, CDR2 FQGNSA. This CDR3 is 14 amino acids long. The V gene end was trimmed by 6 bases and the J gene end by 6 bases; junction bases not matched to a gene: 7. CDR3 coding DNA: TGTGCCAGCAGGACAGGACAGGGGGGATCTGAAGCTTTCTTT. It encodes CASRTGQGGSEAFF.

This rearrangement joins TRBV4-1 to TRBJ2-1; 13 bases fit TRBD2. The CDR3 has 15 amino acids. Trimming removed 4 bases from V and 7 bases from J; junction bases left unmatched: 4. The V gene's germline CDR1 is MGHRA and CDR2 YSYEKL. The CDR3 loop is CASSRTSGSGNEQFF. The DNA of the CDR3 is TGCGCCAGCAGCCGGACTAGCGGGAGCGGAAATGAGCAGTTCTTC.

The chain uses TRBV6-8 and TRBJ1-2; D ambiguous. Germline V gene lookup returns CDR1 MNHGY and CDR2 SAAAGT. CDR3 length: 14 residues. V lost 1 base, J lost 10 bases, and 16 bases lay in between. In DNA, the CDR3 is TGTGCCAGCAGTTACTACGGCCGGGAGTTAGCCTACACCTTC. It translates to CASSYYGRELAYTF.

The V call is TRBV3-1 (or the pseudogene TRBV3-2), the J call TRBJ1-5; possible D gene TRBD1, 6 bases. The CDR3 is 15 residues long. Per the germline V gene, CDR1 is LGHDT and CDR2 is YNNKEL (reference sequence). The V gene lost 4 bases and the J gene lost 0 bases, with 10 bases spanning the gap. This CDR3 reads CASSPYRDSNQPQHF. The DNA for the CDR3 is TGTGCCAGCAGCCCTTACAGGGATAGCAATCAGCCCCAGCATTTT.

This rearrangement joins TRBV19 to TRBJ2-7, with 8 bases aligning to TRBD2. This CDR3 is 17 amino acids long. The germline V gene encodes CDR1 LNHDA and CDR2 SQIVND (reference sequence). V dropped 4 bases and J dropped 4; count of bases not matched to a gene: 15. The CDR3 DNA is TGTGCCAGTAGTAGGAAGGGCGTTACTAGCGGTACTTACGAGCAGTACTTC. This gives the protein CASSRKGVTSGTYEQYF.

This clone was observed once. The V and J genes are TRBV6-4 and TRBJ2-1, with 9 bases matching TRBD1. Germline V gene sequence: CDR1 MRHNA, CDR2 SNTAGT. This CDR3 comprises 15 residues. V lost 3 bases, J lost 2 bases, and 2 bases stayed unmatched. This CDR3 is CASSEQGAPYNEQFF. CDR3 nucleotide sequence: TGTGCCAGCAGTGAACAGGGGGCTCCCTACAATGAGCAGTTCTTC.

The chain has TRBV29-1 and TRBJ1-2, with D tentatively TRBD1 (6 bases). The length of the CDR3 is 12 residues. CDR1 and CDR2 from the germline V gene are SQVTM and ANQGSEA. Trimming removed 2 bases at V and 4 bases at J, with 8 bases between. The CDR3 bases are TGCAGCGTTGAACAGGGGATCTATGGCTACACCTTC. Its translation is CSVEQGIYGYTF. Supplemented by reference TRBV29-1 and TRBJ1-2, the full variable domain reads SAVISQKPSRDICQRGTSLTIQCQVDSQVTMMFWYRQQPGQSLTLIATANQGSEATYESGFVIDKFPISRPNLTFSTLTVSNMSPEDSSIYLCSVEQGIYGYTFGSGTRLTVV.

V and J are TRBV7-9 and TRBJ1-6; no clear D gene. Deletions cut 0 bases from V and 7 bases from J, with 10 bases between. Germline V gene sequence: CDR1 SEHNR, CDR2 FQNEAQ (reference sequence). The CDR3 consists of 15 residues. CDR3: CASSLAAGLNSPLHF. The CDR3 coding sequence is TGTGCCAGCAGCTTAGCGGCGGGCCTCAATTCACCCCTCCACTTT.

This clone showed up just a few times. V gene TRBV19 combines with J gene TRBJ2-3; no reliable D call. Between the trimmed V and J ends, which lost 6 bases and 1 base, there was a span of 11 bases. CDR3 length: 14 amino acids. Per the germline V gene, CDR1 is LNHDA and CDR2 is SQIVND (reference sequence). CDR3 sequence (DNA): TGTGCCAGTAGGGCAGGAATTCGCACAGATACGCAGTATTTT. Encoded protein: CASRAGIRTDTQYF.

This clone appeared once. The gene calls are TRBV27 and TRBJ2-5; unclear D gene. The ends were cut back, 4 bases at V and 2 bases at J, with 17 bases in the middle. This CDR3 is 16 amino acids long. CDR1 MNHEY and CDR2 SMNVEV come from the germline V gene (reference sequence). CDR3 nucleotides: TGTGCCAGCAGTTCCATTGGCCACCGAGGACAAGAGACCCAGTACTTC. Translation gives CASSSIGHRGQETQYF.

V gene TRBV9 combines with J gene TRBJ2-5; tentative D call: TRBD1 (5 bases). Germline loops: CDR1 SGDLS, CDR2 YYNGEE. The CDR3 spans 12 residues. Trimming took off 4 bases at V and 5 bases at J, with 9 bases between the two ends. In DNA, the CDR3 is TGTGCCAGCAGCCAAGCAGGGGAGACCCAGTACTTC. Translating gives CASSQAGETQYF.

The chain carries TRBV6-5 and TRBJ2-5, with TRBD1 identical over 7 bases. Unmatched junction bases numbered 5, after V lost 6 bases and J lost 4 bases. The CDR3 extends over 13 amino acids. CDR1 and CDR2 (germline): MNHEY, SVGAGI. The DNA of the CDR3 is TGTGCCAGCAGCCCGACAGGGAGAGAGACCCAGTACTTC. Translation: CASSPTGRETQYF.

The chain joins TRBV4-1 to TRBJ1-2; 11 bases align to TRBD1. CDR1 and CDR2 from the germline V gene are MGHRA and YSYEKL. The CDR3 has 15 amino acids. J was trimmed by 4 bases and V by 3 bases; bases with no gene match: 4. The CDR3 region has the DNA TGCGCCAGCAGCCAGGGGGGGACAGGGGGCTATGGCTACACCTTC. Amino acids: CASSQGGTGGYGYTF.

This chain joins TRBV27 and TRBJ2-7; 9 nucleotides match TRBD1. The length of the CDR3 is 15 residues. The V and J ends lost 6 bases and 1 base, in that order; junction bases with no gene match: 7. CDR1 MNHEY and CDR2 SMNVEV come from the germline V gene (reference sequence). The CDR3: CASRMGQGISYEQYF. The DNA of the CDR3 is TGTGCCAGCAGGATGGGACAGGGTATATCCTACGAGCAGTACTTC.

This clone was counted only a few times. CDR3 sequence (DNA): TGTGCCAGCAGCTTAGCCGGCTCGGACAGCGCGAACACCGGGGAGCTGTTTTTT. It yields the protein CASSLAGSDSANTGELFF. J is TRBJ2-2 and V is TRBV7-6; the D gene is possibly TRBD1 (6 bases). The CDR3 is 18 amino acids. Germline lookup yields CDR1 SGHVS and CDR2 FNYEAQ. V was shortened by 0 bases and J by 0 bases, with 14 bases between the two germline ends.